Listed below are T cell receptor beta chains from one sample, sequenced in a study of a mutant IDH1 vaccine in newly diagnosed glioma. What these receptors recognize is not known. Some clones are missing from TCRdb's copy, which holds only in-frame ones; the method was immunoSEQ multiplex PCR. The sample lists tens of thousands of clones, roughly 71% seen once, with roughly 10% in the top ten. The sample here was PBMCs, taken from a glioma patient whose treatment included an IDH1 peptide vaccine. These TCRs come from a man aged 35 to 55 with glioma. Each CDR3 is given with its conserved first and last residue. A D gene is named only where the DNA matches it firmly. A clone size is listed for some rows: how often the clone was seen (once, few, many), or a class if it is expanded.

CDR3nt | CDR3aa | len | j_gene | d_gene | abundance | v_gene
TGTGCCAGCAGTTACCAAGAAAAACTGTTTTTT | CASSYQEKLFF | 11 | TRBJ1-4 | NA | few | TRBV6-5
TGTGCCAGCAGTTTAGGGGGACAGGGCTACACCGGGGAGCTGTTTTTT | CASSLGGQGYTGELFF | 16 | TRBJ2-2 | TRBD1 | NA | TRBV28
TGCAGCGTTACCCGGGACAGGGCCCTCACAGATACGCAGTATTTT | CSVTRDRALTDTQYF | 15 | TRBJ2-3 | TRBD1 | NA | TRBV29-1
TGTGCCAGCAGTACAGTGACAGGGGTCTCCTACGAGCAGTACTTC | CASSTVTGVSYEQYF | 15 | TRBJ2-7 | TRBD1 | NA | TRBV28
TGTGCCAGCAGCTTAGGCTTGGACACCGGGGAGCTGTTTTTT | CASSLGLDTGELFF | 14 | TRBJ2-2 | NA | NA | TRBV7-7
TGTGCCAGCAGTTCAGTGGCAGTTTACGGCTACACCTTC | CASSSVAVYGYTF | 13 | TRBJ1-2 | NA | NA | TRBV2
TGTGCCAGTAGCCCTAGTGGCAGGATGAACACTGAAGCTTTCTTT | CASSPSGRMNTEAFF | 15 | TRBJ1-1 | NA | NA | TRBV19
TGTGCCAGCAGTTACGGACCGACAGGCTCATATGGCTACACCTTC | CASSYGPTGSYGYTF | 15 | TRBJ1-2 | NA | once | TRBV6-6
TGTGCCAGCAGCGGTGGGACTAGCGGGAGCGCCTACGAGCAGTACTTC | CASSGGTSGSAYEQYF | 16 | TRBJ2-7 | TRBD2 | NA | TRBV2
TGCGCCAGCGGCCCAATGGAGGGTGTCTACGAGCAGTACTTC | CASGPMEGVYEQYF | 14 | TRBJ2-7 | NA | NA | TRBV5-1